The sequence of this TCR beta chain was determined in a study of T cell repertoires in cytomegalovirus infection. Turning to the study itself: Selected CMV epitopes included recently identified HLA-C-restricted ones as well as well-studied HLA-B-restricted ones. Public TCR beta signatures indicated both CMV infection and matching HLA type.

TCRdb reanalysed the reads using MiXCR and keeps one entry per CDR3 protein. This sample has around 540,000 distinct CDR3 sequences, with roughly a third found just once. Study observations and caveats: Frequencies of public TCR beta families were cumulated, and this identified carriers of CMV plus the relevant HLA. Dominating the ex vivo response were HLA-C-restricted CMV-specific TCR beta clonotypes.

To note about this clonotype: What it recognizes is unknown. One junction end disagrees with the germline gene, perhaps due to a read error.

CDR1 is MGHRA and CDR2 is YSYEKL in the germline V gene. The CDR3 has 17 amino acids. The clonotype comes from a human donor in good health (CMV status not recorded). Some clones in this sample may be carry-over from other donors' samples. The sequenced sample was cultured PBMCs, obtained from culture after CMV antigen stimulation. V gene TRBV4-1 combines with J gene TRBJ1-2; TRBD1 is a possible D gene (6 bases). Here the CDR3 reads CASSQEGGRGANYGYTF. The CDR3 DNA reads as TGTGCCAGCAGCCAAGAGGGGGGTAGAGGGGCTAACTATGGCTACACCTTC.